A selection of T cell receptor beta chains follows, all from one sample in a study of blood T cell repertoires in COVID-19. Some clones are missing from TCRdb's copy, which holds only in-frame ones; the method was immunoSEQ multiplex PCR. The data contain some 490,000 clones, approximately 90% of them seen just once; the ten biggest clones take up 6.5% to 9.5%. The sample comprised PBMCs or T cells enriched from blood (not recorded which). These receptors were collected from a woman in her sixties or seventies who had recovered from COVID-19. The CDR3 runs from the conserved cysteine through the conserved F or W. The D gene is left open where the match is weak. Clone size is stated in some rows and not others, as once, few, many or a class when expanded.

>.|.|TRBJ1-4|18|TRBV6-1
TGTGCCAGCAGTGACGGAAGGGGGTGGACGAGCGGCTTTGAAAAACTGTTTTTT
CASSDGRGWTSGFEKLFF
>TRBD1|.|TRBJ1-3|16|TRBV19
TGTGCCAGTAGTCAGGACAGGGAAGTTCGTGGAAACACCATATATTTT
CASSQDREVRGNTIYF
>.|.|TRBJ1-5|13|TRBV3-1/TRBV3-2
TGTGCCAGCAGCCAAGGAGGGTATCAGCCCCAGCATTTT
CASSQGGYQPQHF
>TRBD1|.|TRBJ2-7|15|TRBV6-5
TGTGCCAGCAGTTACGGGACAGGGGGCTTGGGTGAGCAGTACTTC
CASSYGTGGLGEQYF
>.|once|TRBJ1-6|13|TRBV28
TGTGCCACTGGGACAAGCCATAATTCACCCCTCCACTTT
CATGTSHNSPLHF
>TRBD1|.|TRBJ1-5|17|TRBV3-1/TRBV3-2
TGTGCCAGCAGCCAAGGAGGGGGTCAGGGGGGCTGGCAGCCCCAGCATTTT
CASSQGGGQGGWQPQHF
>.|.|TRBJ2-5|13|TRBV28
TGTGCCAGCAGCCTACCGTCTCCTGAGACCCAGTACTTC
CASSLPSPETQYF
>TRBD1|.|TRBJ2-5|13|TRBV19
TGTGCCAGTAGCGGGACAGAGCAAGAGACCCAGTACTTC
CASSGTEQETQYF
>TRBD2|.|TRBJ2-3|16|TRBV5-1
TGCGCCAGCAGCCCGGGAGGGCAGGGAGGGACAGATACGCAGTATTTT
CASSPGGQGGTDTQYF
>.|.|TRBJ1-1|13|TRBV6-5
TGTGCCAGCAGTCAGGTAATGAACACTGAAGCTTTCTTT
CASSQVMNTEAFF
>TRBD1|.|TRBJ1-2|15|TRBV18
TGTGCCAGCTCAGCGACCGGGACAGGGGACTATGGCTACACCTTC
CASSATGTGDYGYTF
>.|.|TRBJ1-1|14|TRBV3-1/TRBV3-2
TGTGCCAGCTCCCCCGCAGGGAGGAGCACTGAAGCTTTCTTT
CASSPAGRSTEAFF
>TRBD1|.|TRBJ1-4|14|TRBV7-2
TGTGCCAGCAGCTACGCCACTCCGGGACAGAGGCTGTTTTTT
CASSYATPGQRLFF
>.|.|TRBJ1-5|15|TRBV19
TGTGCCAGTAGTATAGAGGGGGGGAGCAATCAGCCCCAGCATTTT
CASSIEGGSNQPQHF
>.|.|TRBJ1-6|15|TRBV7-6
TGTGCCAGCAGCTTTAAGGACAGTAATAATTCACCCCTCCACTTT
CASSFKDSNNSPLHF
>TRBD1|.|TRBJ2-7|14|TRBV7-9
TGTGCCAGCAGTTTCGCCGGGACAGCTGACGAGCAGTACTTC
CASSFAGTADEQYF
>TRBD1|.|TRBJ2-7|15|TRBV7-9
TGTGCCAGCAGCGCAAGGGGGACAGGGAGCGACGAGCAGTACTTC
CASSARGTGSDEQYF
>TRBD2|.|TRBJ2-3|19|TRBV4-2
TGTGCCAGCAGCCAGACCTCTAGCGGGGGGATTTCTAGCACAGATACGCAGTATTTT
CASSQTSSGGISSTDTQYF
>TRBD1|.|TRBJ2-1|15|TRBV5-1
TGCGCCAGCAGCCCTGGACAGGGGCCTTACAATGAGCAGTTCTTC
CASSPGQGPYNEQFF
>TRBD1|.|TRBJ1-4|14|TRBV19
TGTGCCAGTAGGAGCGGACAGGGGAGTGAAAAACTGTTTTTT
CASRSGQGSEKLFF
>.|.|TRBJ1-3|18|TRBV5-1
TGCGCCAGCAGCTTGGTGAGTCCAGGGACTTACTCTGGAAACACCATATATTTT
CASSLVSPGTYSGNTIYF
>TRBD1|.|TRBJ1-2|13|TRBV29-1
TGCAGCGCGACACTTGACAGGGGCTATGGCTACACCTTC
CSATLDRGYGYTF